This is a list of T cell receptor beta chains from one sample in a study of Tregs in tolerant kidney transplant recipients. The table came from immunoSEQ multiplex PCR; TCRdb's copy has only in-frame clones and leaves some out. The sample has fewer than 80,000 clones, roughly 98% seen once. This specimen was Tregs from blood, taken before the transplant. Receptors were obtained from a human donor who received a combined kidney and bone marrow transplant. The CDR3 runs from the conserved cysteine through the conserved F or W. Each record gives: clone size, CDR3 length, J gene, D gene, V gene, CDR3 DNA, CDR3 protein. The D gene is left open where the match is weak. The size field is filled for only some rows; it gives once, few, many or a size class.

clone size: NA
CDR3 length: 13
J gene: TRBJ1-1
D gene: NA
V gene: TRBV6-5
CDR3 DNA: TGTGCCAGCAGTTCGGGAACATGGGGGGGAGCTTTCTTT
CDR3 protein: CASSSGTWGGAFF

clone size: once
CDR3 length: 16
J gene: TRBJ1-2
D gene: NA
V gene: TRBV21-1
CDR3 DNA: TGTGCCAGCGTCCGGGACAGGGAGGGCTTAGGCGTGGGCTACACCTTC
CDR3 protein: CASVRDREGLGVGYTF

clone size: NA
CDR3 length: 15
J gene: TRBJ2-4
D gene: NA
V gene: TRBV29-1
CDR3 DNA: TGCAGCGTCATGTGGACTCGAGGGGGAAAAAACATTCAGTACTTC
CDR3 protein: CSVMWTRGGKNIQYF

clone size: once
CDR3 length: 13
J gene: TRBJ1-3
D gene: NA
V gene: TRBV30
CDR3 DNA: TGTGCTCTGGGACATTCCTCTGGAAACACCATATATTTT
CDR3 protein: CALGHSSGNTIYF

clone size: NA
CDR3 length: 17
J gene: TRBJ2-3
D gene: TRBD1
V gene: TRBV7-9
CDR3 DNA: TGTGCCAGCAGCTTACCAGGGGGACAGGGAAGCACAGATACGCAGTATTTT
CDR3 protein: CASSLPGGQGSTDTQYF

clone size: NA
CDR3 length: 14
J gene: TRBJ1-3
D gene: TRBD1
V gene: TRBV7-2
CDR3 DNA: TGTGCCAGCAGCCCGACAGGGACTGGAAACACCATATATTTT
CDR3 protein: CASSPTGTGNTIYF

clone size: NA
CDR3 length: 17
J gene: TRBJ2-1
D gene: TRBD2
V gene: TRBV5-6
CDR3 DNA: TGTGCCAGCAGCTTGGCCAAGGGCGGGGGTCTCTACAATGAGCAGTTCTTC
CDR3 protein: CASSLAKGGGLYNEQFF

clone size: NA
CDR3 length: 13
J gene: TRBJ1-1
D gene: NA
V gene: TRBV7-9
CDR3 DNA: TGTGCCAGCAGCTTACCCACAGCTTCTTACGCTTTCTTT
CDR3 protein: CASSLPTASYAFF

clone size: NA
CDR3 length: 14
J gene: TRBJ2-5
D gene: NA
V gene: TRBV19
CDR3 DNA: TGTGCCAGTAGTACGGTTACAGACCAAGAGACCCAGTACTTC
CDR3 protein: CASSTVTDQETQYF

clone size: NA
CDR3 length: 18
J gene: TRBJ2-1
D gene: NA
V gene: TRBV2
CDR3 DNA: TGTGCCAGCAGTGACGCAGGGGCTAGCGGAGGCTCCTACAATGAGCAGTTCTTC
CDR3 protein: CASSDAGASGGSYNEQFF

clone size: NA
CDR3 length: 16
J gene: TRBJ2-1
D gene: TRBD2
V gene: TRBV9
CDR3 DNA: TGTGCCAGCAGCGTAGCTTTTAACGGGAGGGTAGGTGAGCAGTTCTTC
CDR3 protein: CASSVAFNGRVGEQFF

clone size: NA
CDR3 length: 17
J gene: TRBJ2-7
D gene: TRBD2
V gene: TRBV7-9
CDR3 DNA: TGTGCCAGCAGCTTACGTAGGACTAGCGGGAGTAGGAACGAGCAGTACTTC
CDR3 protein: CASSLRRTSGSRNEQYF

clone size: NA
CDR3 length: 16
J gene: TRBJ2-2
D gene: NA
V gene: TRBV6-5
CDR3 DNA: TGTGCCAGCAGTTACGGGTGGACACTGAACACCGGGGAGCTGTTTTTT
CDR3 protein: CASSYGWTLNTGELFF

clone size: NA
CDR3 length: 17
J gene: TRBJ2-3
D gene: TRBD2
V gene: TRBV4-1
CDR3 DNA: TGCGCCAGCAGCCAAGATTTCGCGGGAGTGGGGACAGATACGCAGTATTTT
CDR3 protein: CASSQDFAGVGTDTQYF

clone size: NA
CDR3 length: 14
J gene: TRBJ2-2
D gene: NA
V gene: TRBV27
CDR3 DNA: TGTGCCAGCAGTTTTTACTTAAACACCGGGGAGCTGTTTTTT
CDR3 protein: CASSFYLNTGELFF

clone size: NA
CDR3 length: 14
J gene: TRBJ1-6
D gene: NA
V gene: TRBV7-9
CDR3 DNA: TGTGCCAGCAGCTCCTCGGGAGGGTGGTCACCCCTCCACTTT
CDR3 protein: CASSSSGGWSPLHF

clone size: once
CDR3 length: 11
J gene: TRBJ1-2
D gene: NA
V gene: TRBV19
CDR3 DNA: TGTGCCAGTCAGAGGTACTATGGCTACACCTTC
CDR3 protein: CASQRYYGYTF

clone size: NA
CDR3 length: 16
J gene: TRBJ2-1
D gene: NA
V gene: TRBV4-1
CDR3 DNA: TGCGCCAGCAGCCAAAAGGAAAGGAGCTCCTACAATGAGCAGTTCTTC
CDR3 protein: CASSQKERSSYNEQFF

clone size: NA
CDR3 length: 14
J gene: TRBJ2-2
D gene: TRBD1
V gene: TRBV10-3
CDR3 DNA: TGTGCCTTACGGACAGGGGCGAACACCGGGGAGCTGTTTTTT
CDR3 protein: CALRTGANTGELFF

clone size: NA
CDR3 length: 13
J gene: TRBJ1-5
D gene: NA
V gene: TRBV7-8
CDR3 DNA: TGTGCCAGCAGCTTATTCGTCAATCAGCCCCAGCATTTT
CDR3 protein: CASSLFVNQPQHF

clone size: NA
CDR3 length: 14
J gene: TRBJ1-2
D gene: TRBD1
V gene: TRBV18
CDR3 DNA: TGTGCCAGCTTAACGACAGGGGGCATCTCTGGCTACACCTTC
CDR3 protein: CASLTTGGISGYTF

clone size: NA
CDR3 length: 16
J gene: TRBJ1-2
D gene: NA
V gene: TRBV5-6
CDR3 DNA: TGTGCCAGCAGCCCGGGACCGCTCGAAGCGGGCTATGGCTACACCTTC
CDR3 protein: CASSPGPLEAGYGYTF

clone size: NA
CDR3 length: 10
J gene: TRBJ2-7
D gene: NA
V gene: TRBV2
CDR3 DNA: TGTGCCAGCAGACTCTACGAGCAGTACTTC
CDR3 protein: CASRLYEQYF

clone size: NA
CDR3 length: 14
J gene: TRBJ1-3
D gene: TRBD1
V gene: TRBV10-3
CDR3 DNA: TGTGCCATCAGACGGACAGGGGACGGAAACACCATATATTTT
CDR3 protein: CAIRRTGDGNTIYF

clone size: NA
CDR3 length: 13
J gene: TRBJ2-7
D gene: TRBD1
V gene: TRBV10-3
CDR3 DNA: TGTGCCATCAGTGAGAACAGGGGGCACGAGCAGTACTTC
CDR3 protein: CAISENRGHEQYF

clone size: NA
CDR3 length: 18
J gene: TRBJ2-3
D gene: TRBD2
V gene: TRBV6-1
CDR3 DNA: TGTGCCAGCAGTGTTTTTGCGGGGGGATACTCTAGCACAGATACGCAGTATTTT
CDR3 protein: CASSVFAGGYSSTDTQYF

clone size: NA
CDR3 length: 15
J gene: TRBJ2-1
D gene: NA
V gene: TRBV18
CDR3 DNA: TGTGCCAGCTCACCAACAGGGATGGGGTACAATGAGCAGTTCTTC
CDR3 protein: CASSPTGMGYNEQFF

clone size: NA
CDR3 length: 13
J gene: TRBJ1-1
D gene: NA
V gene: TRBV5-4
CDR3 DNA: TGTGCCAGCAGCTTGGCGGCAGGGGTTGAAGCTTTCTTT
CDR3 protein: CASSLAAGVEAFF

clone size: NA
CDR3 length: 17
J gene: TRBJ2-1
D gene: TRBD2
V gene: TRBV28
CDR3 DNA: TGTGCCAGCAGTCCGCACTTGGGACTAGCGGGGTACAATGAGCAGTTCTTC
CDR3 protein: CASSPHLGLAGYNEQFF

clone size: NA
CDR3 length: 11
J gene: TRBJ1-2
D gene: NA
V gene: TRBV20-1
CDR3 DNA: TGCAGTGCTAGAAACCAGGGCGGCTACACCTTC
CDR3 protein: CSARNQGGYTF

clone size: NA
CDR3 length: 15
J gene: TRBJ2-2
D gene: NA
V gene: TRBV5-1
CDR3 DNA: TGCGCCAGCAGCTTGGTGGCAGCGAACACCGGGGAGCTGTTTTTT
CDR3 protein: CASSLVAANTGELFF

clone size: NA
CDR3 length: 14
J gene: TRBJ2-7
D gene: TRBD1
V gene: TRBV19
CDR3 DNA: TGTGCCAGTAGTATGACAGGGGATTCATACGAGCAGTACTTC
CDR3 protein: CASSMTGDSYEQYF

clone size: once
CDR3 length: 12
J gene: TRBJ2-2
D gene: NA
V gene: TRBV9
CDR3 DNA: TGTGCCAGCAGCCGTGGAGCCGGGGAGCTGTTTTTT
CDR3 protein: CASSRGAGELFF

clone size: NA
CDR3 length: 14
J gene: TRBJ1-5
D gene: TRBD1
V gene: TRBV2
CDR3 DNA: TGTGCCAGCAGTCAGGGGGCGCGCGATCAGCCCCAGCATTTT
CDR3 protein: CASSQGARDQPQHF

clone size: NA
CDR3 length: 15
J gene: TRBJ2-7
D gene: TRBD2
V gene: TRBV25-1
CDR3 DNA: TGTGCCAGCAGACAACTAGCGGGAAGTTCTTACGAGCAGTACTTC
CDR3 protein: CASRQLAGSSYEQYF

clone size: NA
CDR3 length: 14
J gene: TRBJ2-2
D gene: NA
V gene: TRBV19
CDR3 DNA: TGTGCCAGTAGTCGGCTAGGCCAAAGCAGCGGGCTGTTTTTT
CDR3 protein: CASSRLGQSSGLFF

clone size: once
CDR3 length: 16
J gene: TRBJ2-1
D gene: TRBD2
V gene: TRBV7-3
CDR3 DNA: TGTGCCAGCAGCTTAGCCGGGACTAGCGACTACAATGAGCAGTTCTTC
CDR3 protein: CASSLAGTSDYNEQFF

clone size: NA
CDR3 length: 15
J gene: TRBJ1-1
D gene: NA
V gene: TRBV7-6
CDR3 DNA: TGTGCCAGCAGCAGACCGCGGGGGGGGAACACTGAAGCTTTCTTT
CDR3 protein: CASSRPRGGNTEAFF

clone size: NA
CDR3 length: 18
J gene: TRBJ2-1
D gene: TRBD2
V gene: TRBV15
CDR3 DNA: TGTGCCACCAGCAGAGATAGATCGAGCGGGGGTTCCTACAATGAGCAGTTCTTC
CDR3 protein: CATSRDRSSGGSYNEQFF

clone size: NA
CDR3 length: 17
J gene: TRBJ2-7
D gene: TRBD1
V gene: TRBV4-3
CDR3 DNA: TGCGCCAGCAGCCAGATCTTCACCGGGACAGGGGCGTACGAGCAGTACTTC
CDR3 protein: CASSQIFTGTGAYEQYF

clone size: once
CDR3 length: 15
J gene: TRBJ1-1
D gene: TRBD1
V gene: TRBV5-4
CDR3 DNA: TGTGCCAGCAGAAGGACAGGGTTGGAAAAGACTGAAGCTTTCTTT
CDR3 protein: CASRRTGLEKTEAFF

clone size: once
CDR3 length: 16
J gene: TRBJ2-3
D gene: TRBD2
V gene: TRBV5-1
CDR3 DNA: TGCGCCAGCAACTATGTTCGGGGGGAGGGCCACGATACGCAGTATTTT
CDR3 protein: CASNYVRGEGHDTQYF

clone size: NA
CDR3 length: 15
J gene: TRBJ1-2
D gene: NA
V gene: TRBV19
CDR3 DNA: TGTGCCAGTAGGGGGAGGACTACATCCAACTATGGCTACACCTTC
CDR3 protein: CASRGRTTSNYGYTF

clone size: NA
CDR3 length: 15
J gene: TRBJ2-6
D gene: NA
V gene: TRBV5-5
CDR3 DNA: TGTGCCAGCAGCCTCGGGAACTCTGGGGCCAACGTCCTGACTTTC
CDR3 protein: CASSLGNSGANVLTF

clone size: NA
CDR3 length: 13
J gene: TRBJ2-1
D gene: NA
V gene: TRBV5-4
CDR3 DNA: TGTGCCAGCCGAGACAGAAACTACAATGAGCAGTTCTTC
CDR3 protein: CASRDRNYNEQFF